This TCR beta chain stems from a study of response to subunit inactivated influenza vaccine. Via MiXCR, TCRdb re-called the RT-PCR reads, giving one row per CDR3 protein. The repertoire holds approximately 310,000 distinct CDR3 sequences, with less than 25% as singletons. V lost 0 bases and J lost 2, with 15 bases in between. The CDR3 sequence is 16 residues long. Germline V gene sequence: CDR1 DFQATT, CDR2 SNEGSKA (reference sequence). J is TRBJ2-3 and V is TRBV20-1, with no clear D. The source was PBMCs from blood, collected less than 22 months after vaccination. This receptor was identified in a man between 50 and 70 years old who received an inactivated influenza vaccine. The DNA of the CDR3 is TGCAGTGCTAGAGATTGGGAAATTCTCTTCACAGATACGCAGTATTTT. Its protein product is CSARDWEILFTDTQYF.